The clone carrying this TCR beta chain appeared a few times. This sample stems from a study of blood T cell repertoires in COVID-19. Study-wide context: The analysed material was cDNA or gDNA that came from T cells, B-cell-depleted T cells, or PBMCs.

Seattle cases were enrolled at active infection and followed longitudinally. With V trimmed by 5 bases and J by 8 bases, 3 bases remained unmatched. CDR3 length: 13 amino acids. Germline CDR1 SGHTA, CDR2 FQGNSA. The authors' processing: Estimation of nucleated cell counts was performed using reference gene primer amplification. The protocol was immunoSEQ multiplex PCR, while the TCRdb copy is restricted to in-frame clones and leaves out a portion. D and trimming come from the DNA, and the V and J calls and clone size come from that table. The sample includes around 330,000 clones, approximately 90% of them seen just once.

The V and J genes are TRBV7-2 and TRBJ1-6; 7 bases are a match to TRBD1. Sequenced: peripheral blood. This clonotype was obtained from a woman aged 25 to 39 with COVID-19, enrolled during active disease. The CDR3, as DNA: TGTGCCAGCAGCGACAGGGACTATTCACCCCTCCACTTT. Translating it yields CASSDRDYSPLHF.